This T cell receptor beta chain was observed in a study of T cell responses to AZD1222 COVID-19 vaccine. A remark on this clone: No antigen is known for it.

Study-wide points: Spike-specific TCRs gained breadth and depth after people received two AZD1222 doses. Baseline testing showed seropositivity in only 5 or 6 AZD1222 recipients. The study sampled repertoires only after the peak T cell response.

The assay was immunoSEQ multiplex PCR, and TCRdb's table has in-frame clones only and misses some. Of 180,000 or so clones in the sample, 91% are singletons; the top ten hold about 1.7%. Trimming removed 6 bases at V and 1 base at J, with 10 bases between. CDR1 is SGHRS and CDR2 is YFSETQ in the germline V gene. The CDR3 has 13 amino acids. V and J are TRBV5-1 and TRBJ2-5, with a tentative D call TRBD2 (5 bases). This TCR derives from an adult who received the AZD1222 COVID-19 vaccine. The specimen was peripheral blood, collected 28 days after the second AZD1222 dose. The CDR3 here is CASTREGQETQYF. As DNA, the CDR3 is TGCGCCAGCACCCGAGAGGGCCAAGAGACCCAGTACTTC.